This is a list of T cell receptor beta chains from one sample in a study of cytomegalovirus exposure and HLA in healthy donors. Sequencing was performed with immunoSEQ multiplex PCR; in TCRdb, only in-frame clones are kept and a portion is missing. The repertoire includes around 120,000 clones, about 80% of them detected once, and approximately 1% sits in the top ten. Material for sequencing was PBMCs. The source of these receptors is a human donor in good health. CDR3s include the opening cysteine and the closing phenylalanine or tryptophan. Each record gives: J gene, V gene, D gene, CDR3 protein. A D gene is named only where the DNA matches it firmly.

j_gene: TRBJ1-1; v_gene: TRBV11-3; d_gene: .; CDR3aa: CASSFPRGNAFF
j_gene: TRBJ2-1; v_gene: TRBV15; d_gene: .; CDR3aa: CATRLGGQIEQFF
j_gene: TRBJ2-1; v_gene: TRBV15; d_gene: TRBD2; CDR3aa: CATSTSGGYNEQFF
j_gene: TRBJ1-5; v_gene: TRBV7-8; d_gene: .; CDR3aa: CASSLALVGTGSQPQHF
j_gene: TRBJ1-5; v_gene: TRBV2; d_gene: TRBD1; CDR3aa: CASSRTGGNQPQHF
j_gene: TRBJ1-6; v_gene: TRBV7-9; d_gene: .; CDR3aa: CASSSGQHGAYNSPLHF
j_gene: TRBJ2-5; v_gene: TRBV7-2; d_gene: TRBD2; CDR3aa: CASSSPGGQETQYF
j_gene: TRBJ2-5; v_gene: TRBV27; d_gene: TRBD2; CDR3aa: CASSLQPGPGGQETQYF
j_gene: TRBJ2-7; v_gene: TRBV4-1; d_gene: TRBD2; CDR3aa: CASSQEAGAYEQYF
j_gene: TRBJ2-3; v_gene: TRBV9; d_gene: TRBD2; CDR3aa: CASNSGGAADTQYF
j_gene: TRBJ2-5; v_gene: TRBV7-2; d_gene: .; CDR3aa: CASSLDPGVQTQYF